Listed here are 25 T cell receptor beta chains from one sample, sequenced in a study of identical twins. TCRdb redid the calling of the 5' RACE reads with MiXCR, one entry per CDR3 protein. The sample has about 570,000 distinct CDR3 sequences; just under 10% are singletons. The same data also contributed to another study, on yellow fever vaccine responses in identical twins.

Sequenced material: PBMCs. These receptors came from a woman aged 18-29 years in good health.

The sample holds a few counts of this clonotype. The rearrangement joins TRBV10-3 to TRBJ2-1, with 7 nucleotides matching TRBD2. This CDR3 comprises 16 residues. The V gene end was trimmed by 4 bases and the J gene end by 2 bases; junction bases not matched to a gene: 8. Germline assignment: CDR1 ENHRY and CDR2 SYGVKD. The CDR3 sequence: CAISVGGRGAYNEQFF. CDR3 bases: TGTGCCATCAGTGTGGGGGGGAGGGGCGCCTACAATGAGCAGTTCTTC.

CDR3 nucleotides: TGTGCCAGCAGTGAAGGTATCGGGGCGCGCCAAGAGACCCAGTACTTC. Translated: CASSEGIGARQETQYF. The chain uses TRBV6-1 and TRBJ2-5, with D tentatively TRBD1 or TRBD2 (5 bases each). The V and J ends lost 1 base and 1 base respectively, with 13 bases between them. The CDR3 is made up of 16 amino acids. The germline CDR1 and CDR2 sequences are MNHNS and SASEGT.

Only a few counts were recorded for this clonotype. V and J are TRBV7-2 and TRBJ2-3, with 11 bases lining up with TRBD2. This CDR3 spans 16 amino acids. The V gene's germline CDR1 is SGHTA and CDR2 FQGNSA. V lost 4 bases, J lost 7 bases, and 10 bases stayed unmatched. The chain's CDR3 is CASSSRTSGSLNTQYF. As DNA, the CDR3 is TGTGCCAGCAGCTCACGAACTAGCGGGAGTTTGAATACGCAGTATTTT.

This clonotype was detected ten times or more. The rearrangement uses TRBV20-1 and TRBJ2-2; TRBD2 matches 8 bases. V shed 5 bases, J shed 3 bases, and the junction held 2 bases outside the gene matches. The CDR3 consists of 13 residues. The germline V gene encodes CDR1 DFQATT and CDR2 SNEGSKA (reference sequence). CDR3 residues: CSASGLDTGELFF. The DNA of the CDR3 is TGCAGTGCTTCGGGACTAGACACCGGGGAGCTGTTTTTT.

This clonotype was seen at least ten times. This rearrangement joins TRBV4-1 to TRBJ1-3; no clear D. The V and J ends lost 2 bases and 8 bases respectively, with 16 bases between them. Germline loops: CDR1 MGHRA, CDR2 YSYEKL. This CDR3 region has 15 residues. CDR3 in amino acids: CASSQTTLLAYTIYF. The CDR3 DNA follows: TGCGCCAGCAGCCAAACGACCCTACTCGCCTACACCATATATTTT.

V gene TRBV11-2 combines with J gene TRBJ2-1; D might be TRBD1 or TRBD2, each matching 5 bases. Germline V gene sequence: CDR1 SGHAT, CDR2 FQNNGV. Trimming shortened V by 5 bases and J by 3 bases, and 11 bases separated the two germline ends. This CDR3 has 14 amino acids. The CDR3 DNA reads TGTGCCAGCAGCCCACGGGGCTACTACAATGAGCAGTTCTTC. Protein sequence: CASSPRGYYNEQFF.

This clonotype was observed at least ten times. The V and J genes are TRBV20-1 and TRBJ2-7, with no clear D. V lost 1 base to trimming and J lost 2 bases, with 9 bases between them. Germline V gene sequence: CDR1 DFQATT, CDR2 SNEGSKA (reference sequence). The CDR3 length is 13 residues. In DNA, the CDR3 is TGCAGTGCTAGAGTTTGGGATACCTACGAGCAGTACTTC. Its protein is CSARVWDTYEQYF.

This clonotype has only a few counts. The V gene is TRBV4-3, the J gene TRBJ2-1; TRBD2 is a possible D gene (6 bases). Per the germline V gene, CDR1 is LGHNA and CDR2 is YSLEER. The CDR3 is 16 residues long. Trimming cost V 0 bases and J 5 bases, with 14 bases left between them. The CDR3 reads CASSQDSSGSHNEQFF. CDR3 in DNA: TGCGCCAGCAGCCAAGATAGCAGCGGGTCCCACAATGAGCAGTTCTTC.

This clonotype came up many times. The chain is built from TRBV6-1 and TRBJ2-7; 9 bases align to TRBD1. The length of the CDR3 is 15 residues. In germline, CDR1 is MNHNS, CDR2 SASEGT. V lost 4 bases to trimming and J lost 3 bases; unmatched junction nucleotides: 7. CDR3: CASSAGTGTLYEQYF. The CDR3 region has the DNA TGTGCCAGCAGTGCAGGGACAGGGACACTCTACGAGCAGTACTTC.

This chain connects TRBV12-5 to TRBJ2-1, with TRBD2 matching 9 bases. The trim removed 3 bases at V and 0 bases at J, leaving 3 bases unmatched. CDR3 size: 16 residues. Germline CDR1 LGHNT, CDR2 FRNRAP. CDR3 sequence (DNA): TGTGCTAGTGGTTTTAGCGGGGGTAGCTCCTACAATGAGCAGTTCTTC. Encoded protein: CASGFSGGSSYNEQFF.

This clonotype was seen many times. V gene TRBV10-3 combines with J gene TRBJ2-6, with 10 bases identical to TRBD1. This CDR3 has 17 amino acids. CDR1 ENHRY and CDR2 SYGVKD come from the germline V gene. J lost 4 bases, V lost 2 bases, and 5 bases had no gene match. The CDR3 DNA follows: TGTGCCATCAGTGAGAACAGACAGGGGGCCGGGGCCAACGTCCTGACTTTC. It translates to CAISENRQGAGANVLTF.

This clonotype was counted a few times. One end of the junction fails to match germline, which may point to a read error. The chain uses TRBV7-7 and TRBJ2-5; possibly TRBD1 for D (6 bases). This CDR3 spans 13 amino acids. Germline V gene data show CDR1 as SSHAT and CDR2 as FNYEAQ (reference sequence). CDR3: CASSLERSGAQYF. CDR3 nucleotides: TGTGCTAGCAGCTTAGAACGGTCAGGGGCCCAGTACTTC.

The chain combines TRBV7-2 with TRBJ2-2, with unresolved D. The CDR3 loop spans 14 amino acids. Trimming stripped 5 bases from V and 7 bases from J, with 14 bases between. Germline assignment: CDR1 SGHTA and CDR2 FQGNSA. For the CDR3, the DNA is TGTGCCAGCAGCCGGTTGCGCGGCGGCGGGGAGCTGTTTTTT. Its protein is CASSRLRGGGELFF.

In this sample, this clonotype turned up many times. The genes are TRBV5-4 and TRBJ2-7; D is undetermined. V was cut by 1 base and J by 5 bases, with 10 bases left in between. CDR3 size: 13 residues. CDR1 and CDR2 from the germline V gene are SGHNT and YYREEE (reference sequence). As DNA, the CDR3 is TGTGCCAGCAGCTTGAGGGATCCCCACGAGCAGTACTTC. This translates into CASSLRDPHEQYF.

V gene TRBV7-2 combines with J gene TRBJ2-1; 9 positions agree with TRBD1. V gave up 2 bases and J gave up 6 bases; unmatched junction bases: 11. Germline V gene data show CDR1 as SGHTA and CDR2 as FQGNSA. The CDR3 is 17 residues long. CDR3 residues: CASSLPPGQGTGNEQFF. In DNA form, the CDR3 reads TGTGCCAGCAGCTTACCCCCGGGACAGGGAACCGGCAATGAGCAGTTCTTC.

This clonotype was seen many times. The chain uses TRBV7-2 and TRBJ2-5, with 10 bases lining up with TRBD2. With V trimmed by 4 bases and J by 3 bases, 2 bases remained unmatched. There are 14 residues in the CDR3. Germline V lookup: CDR1 SGHTA, CDR2 FQGNSA. In nucleotides, the CDR3 is TGTGCCAGCAGCTACACTAGCGGGGAAGAGACCCAGTACTTC. Encoded protein: CASSYTSGEETQYF.

For the CDR3, the DNA is TGTGCCAGCAGCCCCCCGGTGGGAGTCTACAATGAGCAGTTCTTC. This encodes CASSPPVGVYNEQFF. This rearrangement joins TRBV11-2 to TRBJ2-1, with TRBD2 as a possible D gene (5 bases). The CDR3 is made up of 15 amino acids. Germline CDR1 reads SGHAT; CDR2 reads FQNNGV. Trimming cost V 5 bases and J 3 bases, with 14 bases left between them. Complete variable domain (other parts from reference TRBV11-2 and TRBJ2-1): EAGVAQSPRYKIIEKRQSVAFWCNPISGHATLYWYQQILGQGPKLLIQFQNNGVVDDSQLPKDRFSAERLKGVDSTLKIQPAKLEDSAVYLCASSPPVGVYNEQFFGPGTRLTVL.

This chain joins TRBV27 and TRBJ2-7, with 8 bases aligning to TRBD1. The CDR3 runs to 12 residues. Germline values: CDR1 MNHEY, CDR2 SMNVEV (reference sequence). V shed 3 bases, J shed 9 bases, and the junction held 4 bases outside the gene matches. CDR3 amino acids: CASSFLGQGQYF. The CDR3 nucleotides read TGTGCCAGCAGTTTCCTAGGACAGGGGCAGTACTTC.

In its sample, this clonotype was seen a few times. The chain carries TRBV20-1 and TRBJ2-7, with 8 bases that match TRBD2. This CDR3 has 13 residues. Germline CDR1 reads DFQATT; CDR2 reads SNEGSKA (reference sequence). V shed 3 bases and J 3 bases; nucleotides not matched to a gene: 4. CDR3 bases: TGCAGTGCTAGCCCGGGACTAGACTACGAGCAGTACTTC. This encodes CSASPGLDYEQYF.

The table lists this clonotype with a few counts. The chain links TRBV7-2 to TRBJ2-7; 11 nucleotides match TRBD2. After removal of 1 base from V and 7 bases from J, the junction contained 3 bases not matched to a gene. Germline-derived CDR1 and CDR2 are SGHTA and FQGNSA. The CDR3 loop spans 14 amino acids. The CDR3 sequence: CASSLVTSGGEQYF. CDR3 nucleotides: TGTGCCAGCAGCTTAGTCACTAGCGGGGGAGAGCAGTACTTC.

The V and J genes are TRBV27 and TRBJ2-5; D not certain. This CDR3 has 15 amino acids. With 6 bases removed from V and 3 bases from J, the gap between germline ends came to 17 bases. CDR1 is MNHEY, CDR2 SMNVEV, per germline (reference sequence). The CDR3, as DNA: TGTGCCAGCAGCACTAATGCAGCTGGTAAAGAGACCCAGTACTTC. Translating it yields CASSTNAAGKETQYF.

This clonotype appeared a few times. This chain links TRBV9 with TRBJ2-7; D gene unclear. The V gene lost 0 bases and the J gene lost 7 bases, with 11 bases spanning the gap. Germline assignment: CDR1 SGDLS and CDR2 YYNGEE. This CDR3 region has 13 residues. In DNA form, the CDR3 reads TGTGCCAGCAGCGTAGAGCCCCGGTGGGAGCAGTACTTC. It translates to CASSVEPRWEQYF.

In its sample, this clonotype was seen a few times. The chain combines TRBV4-2 with TRBJ2-1, with 8 bases that match TRBD2. The J segment lost 7 bases and the V segment lost 0 bases, leaving 11 bases of the junction unmatched. Germline lookup yields CDR1 LGHNA and CDR2 YNFKEQ. The CDR3 runs 17 residues. CDR3 sequence: CASSQDLGSASGNEQFF. The CDR3 nucleotides read TGTGCCAGCAGCCAAGATTTAGGTAGCGCTAGCGGGAATGAGCAGTTCTTC.

The rearrangement joins TRBV12-3 or TRBV12-4 to TRBJ2-3; 8 bases line up with TRBD2. V lost 5 bases, J lost 1 base, and 5 bases stayed unmatched. The CDR3 extends over 15 amino acids. CDR3 bases: TGTGCCAGCAGTATTAGCGGGATCGGCACAGATACGCAGTATTTT. Translation gives CASSISGIGTDTQYF.

This clonotype was recorded at least ten times. V and J are TRBV29-1 and TRBJ1-1; D possibly corresponds to TRBD1 (5 bases). CDR1 SQVTM and CDR2 ANQGSEA come from the germline V gene. Trimming removed 7 bases from V and 4 bases from J, with 13 bases in between. The CDR3 contains 12 residues. In DNA, the CDR3 is TGCAGCGCACTTGGGGGGGGCACTGAAGCTTTCTTT. It encodes CSALGGGTEAFF.